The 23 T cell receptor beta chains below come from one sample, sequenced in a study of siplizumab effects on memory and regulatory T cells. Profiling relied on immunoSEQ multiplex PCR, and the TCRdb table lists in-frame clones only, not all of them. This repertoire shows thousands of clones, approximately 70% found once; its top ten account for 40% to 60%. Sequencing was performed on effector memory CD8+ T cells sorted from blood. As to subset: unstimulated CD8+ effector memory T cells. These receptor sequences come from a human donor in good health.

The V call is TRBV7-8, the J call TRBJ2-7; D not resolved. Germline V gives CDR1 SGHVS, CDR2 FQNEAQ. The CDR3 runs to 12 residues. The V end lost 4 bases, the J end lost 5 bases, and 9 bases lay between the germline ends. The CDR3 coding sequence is TGTGCCAGCAGCTCCGCCCGGAACGAGCAGTACTTC. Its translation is CASSSARNEQYF.

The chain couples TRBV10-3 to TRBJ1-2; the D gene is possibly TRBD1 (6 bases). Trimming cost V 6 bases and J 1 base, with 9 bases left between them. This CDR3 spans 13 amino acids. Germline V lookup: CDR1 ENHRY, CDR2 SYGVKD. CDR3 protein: CAIRGADNYGYTF. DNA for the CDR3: TGTGCCATCAGGGGGGCGGATAACTATGGCTACACCTTC.

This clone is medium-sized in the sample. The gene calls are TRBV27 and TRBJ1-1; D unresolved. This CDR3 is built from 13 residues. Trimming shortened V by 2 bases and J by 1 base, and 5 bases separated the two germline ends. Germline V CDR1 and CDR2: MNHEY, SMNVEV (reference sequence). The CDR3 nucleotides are TGTGCCAGCAGTTTAGCGAGGAACACTGAAGCTTTCTTT. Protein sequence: CASSLARNTEAFF.

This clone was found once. The CDR3: CASSDGTSGNNEQFF. CDR3 nucleotides: TGTGCCAGCAGTGACGGGACTAGCGGGAACAATGAGCAGTTCTTC. This rearrangement joins TRBV6-4 to TRBJ2-1, with 13 bases that match TRBD2. J lost 5 bases, V lost 2 bases, and 0 bases had no gene match. The V gene's germline CDR1 is MRHNA and CDR2 SNTAGT. The CDR3 sequence is 15 residues long.

This CDR3 is CASSVSTGTYGYTF. The CDR3 DNA follows: TGTGCCAGCAGCGTGAGCACTGGAACCTATGGCTACACCTTC. The chain is built from TRBV9 and TRBJ1-2; D is unresolved. The V gene lost 2 bases and the J gene lost 4 bases, with 12 bases spanning the gap. Per germline, CDR1 SGDLS and CDR2 YYNGEE. This CDR3 is built from 14 residues.

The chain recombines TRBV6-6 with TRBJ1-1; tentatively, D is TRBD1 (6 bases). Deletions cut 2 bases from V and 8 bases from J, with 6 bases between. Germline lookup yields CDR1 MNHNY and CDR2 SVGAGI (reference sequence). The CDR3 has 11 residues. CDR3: CASSYGTEAFF. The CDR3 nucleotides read TGTGCCAGCAGTTACGGGACAGAAGCTTTCTTT.

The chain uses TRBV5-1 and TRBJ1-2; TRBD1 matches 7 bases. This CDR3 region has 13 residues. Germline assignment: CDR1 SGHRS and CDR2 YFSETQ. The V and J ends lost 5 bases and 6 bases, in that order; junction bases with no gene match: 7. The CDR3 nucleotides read TGCGCCAGCAGTCCAAACAGGGGTGATGGCTACACCTTC. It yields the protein CASSPNRGDGYTF.

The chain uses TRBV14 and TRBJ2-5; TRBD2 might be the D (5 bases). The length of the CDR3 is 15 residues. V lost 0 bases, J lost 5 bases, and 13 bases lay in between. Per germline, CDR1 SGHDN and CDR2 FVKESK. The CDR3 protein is CASSQDWGTGETQYF. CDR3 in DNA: TGTGCCAGCAGCCAAGATTGGGGAACGGGGGAGACCCAGTACTTC. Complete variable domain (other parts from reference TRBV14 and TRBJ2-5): EAGVTQFPSHSVIEKGQTVTLRCDPISGHDNLYWYRRVMGKEIKFLLHFVKESKQDESGMPNNRFLAERTGGTYSTLKVQPAELEDSGVYFCASSQDWGTGETQYFGPGTRLLVL.

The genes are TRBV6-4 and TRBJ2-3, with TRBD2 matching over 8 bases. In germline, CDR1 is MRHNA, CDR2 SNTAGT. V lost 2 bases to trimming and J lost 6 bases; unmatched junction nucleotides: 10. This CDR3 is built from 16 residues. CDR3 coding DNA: TGTGCCAGCAGTGACGTCCCGGGAGGGCCTCTTGATACGCAGTATTTT. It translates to CASSDVPGGPLDTQYF.

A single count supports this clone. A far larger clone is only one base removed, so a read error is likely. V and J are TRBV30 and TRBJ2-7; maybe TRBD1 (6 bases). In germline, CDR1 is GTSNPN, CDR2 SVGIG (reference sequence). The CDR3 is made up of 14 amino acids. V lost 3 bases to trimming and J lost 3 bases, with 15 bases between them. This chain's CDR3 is CAWRVPGEHYEQYF. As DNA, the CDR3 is TGTGCCTGGAGGGTACCAGGGGAGCACTACGAGCAGTACTTC.

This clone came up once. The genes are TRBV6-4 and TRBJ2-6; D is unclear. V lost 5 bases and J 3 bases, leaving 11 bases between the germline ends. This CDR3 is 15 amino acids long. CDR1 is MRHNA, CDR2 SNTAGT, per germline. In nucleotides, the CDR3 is TGTGCCAGCAGTCCGACCCCTGATGGGGCCAACGTCCTGACTTTC. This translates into CASSPTPDGANVLTF.

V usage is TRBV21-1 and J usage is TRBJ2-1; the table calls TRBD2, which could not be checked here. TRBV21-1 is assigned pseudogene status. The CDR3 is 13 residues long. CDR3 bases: TGTGCCAGCGGACTAGCGGCATACAATGAGCAGTTCTTC. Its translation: CASGLAAYNEQFF.

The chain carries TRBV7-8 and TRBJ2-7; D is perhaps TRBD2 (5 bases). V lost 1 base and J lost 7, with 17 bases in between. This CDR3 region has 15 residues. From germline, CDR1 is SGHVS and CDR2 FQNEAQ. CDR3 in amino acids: CASSLGASGGAEQYF. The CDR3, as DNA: TGTGCCAGCAGCTTAGGAGCGAGCGGAGGTGCGGAGCAGTACTTC.

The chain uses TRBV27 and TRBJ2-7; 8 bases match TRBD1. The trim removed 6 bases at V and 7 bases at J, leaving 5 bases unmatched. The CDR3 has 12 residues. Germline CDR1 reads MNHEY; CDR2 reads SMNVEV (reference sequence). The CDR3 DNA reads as TGTGCCAGCAGCCGGGACAGGCGGGAGCAGTACTTC. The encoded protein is CASSRDRREQYF.

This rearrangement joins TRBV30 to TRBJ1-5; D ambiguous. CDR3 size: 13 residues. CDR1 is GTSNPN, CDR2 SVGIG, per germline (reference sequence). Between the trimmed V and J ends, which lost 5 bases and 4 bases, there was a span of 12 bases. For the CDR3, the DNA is TGTGCCTGGTCCCCGGAGGGTAATCAGCCCCAGCATTTT. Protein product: CAWSPEGNQPQHF.

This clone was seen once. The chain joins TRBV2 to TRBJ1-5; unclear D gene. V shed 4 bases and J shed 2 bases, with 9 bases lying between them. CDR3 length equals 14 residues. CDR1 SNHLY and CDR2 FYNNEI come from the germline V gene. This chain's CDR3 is CASSVSRGNQPQHF. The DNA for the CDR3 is TGTGCCAGCAGTGTTTCCAGAGGCAATCAGCCCCAGCATTTT.

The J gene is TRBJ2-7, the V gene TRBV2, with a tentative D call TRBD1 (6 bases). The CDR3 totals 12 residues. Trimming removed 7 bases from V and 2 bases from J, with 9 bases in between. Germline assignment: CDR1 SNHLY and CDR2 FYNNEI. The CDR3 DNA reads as TGTGCCAGCATGGACAGCACCTACGAGCAGTACTTC. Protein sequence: CASMDSTYEQYF.

CDR3 sequence: CASSLSRIQETQYF. CDR3 nucleotides: TGTGCCAGCAGTTTGAGCCGGATCCAAGAGACCCAGTACTTC. The chain carries TRBV27 and TRBJ2-5; D uncertain. Trimming shortened V by 3 bases and J by 1 base, and 9 bases separated the two germline ends. This CDR3 comprises 14 residues. Germline V lookup: CDR1 MNHEY, CDR2 SMNVEV (reference sequence).

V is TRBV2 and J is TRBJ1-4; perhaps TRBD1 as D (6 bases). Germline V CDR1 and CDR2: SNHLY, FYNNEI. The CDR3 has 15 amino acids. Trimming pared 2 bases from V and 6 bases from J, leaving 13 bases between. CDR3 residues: CASSELGGADEKLFF. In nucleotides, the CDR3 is TGTGCCAGCAGTGAATTGGGGGGCGCGGATGAAAAACTGTTTTTT.

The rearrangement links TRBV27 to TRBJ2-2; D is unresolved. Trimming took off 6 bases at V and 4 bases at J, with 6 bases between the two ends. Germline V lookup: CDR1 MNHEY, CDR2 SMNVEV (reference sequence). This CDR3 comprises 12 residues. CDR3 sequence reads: CASRDFTGELFF. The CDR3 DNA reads TGTGCCAGCAGGGATTTCACCGGGGAGCTGTTTTTT.

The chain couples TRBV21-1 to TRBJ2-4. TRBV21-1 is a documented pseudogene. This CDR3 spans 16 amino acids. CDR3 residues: CASSKLVGTDKNIQYF. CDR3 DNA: TGTGCCAGCAGCAAACTTGTAGGGACGGATAAAAACATTCAGTACTTC.

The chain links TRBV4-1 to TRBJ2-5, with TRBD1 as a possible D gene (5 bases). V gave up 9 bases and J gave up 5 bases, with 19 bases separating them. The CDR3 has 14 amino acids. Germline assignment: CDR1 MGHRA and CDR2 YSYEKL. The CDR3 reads CASTSIGDTETQYF. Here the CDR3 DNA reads TGCGCCAGTACTTCGATAGGGGATACGGAGACCCAGTACTTC.

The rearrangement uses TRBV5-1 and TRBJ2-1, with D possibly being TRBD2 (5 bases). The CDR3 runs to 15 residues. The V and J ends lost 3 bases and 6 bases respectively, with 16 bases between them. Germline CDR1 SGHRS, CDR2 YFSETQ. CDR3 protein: CASSSDSRSVNEQFF. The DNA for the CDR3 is TGCGCCAGCAGCTCGGACTCCCGTTCGGTCAATGAGCAGTTCTTC. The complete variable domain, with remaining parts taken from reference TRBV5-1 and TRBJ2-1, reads KAGVTQTPRYLIKTRGQQVTLSCSPISGHRSVSWYQQTPGQGLQFLFEYFSETQRNKGNFPGRFSGRQFSNSRSEMNVSTLELGDSALYLCASSSDSRSVNEQFFGPGTRLTVL.